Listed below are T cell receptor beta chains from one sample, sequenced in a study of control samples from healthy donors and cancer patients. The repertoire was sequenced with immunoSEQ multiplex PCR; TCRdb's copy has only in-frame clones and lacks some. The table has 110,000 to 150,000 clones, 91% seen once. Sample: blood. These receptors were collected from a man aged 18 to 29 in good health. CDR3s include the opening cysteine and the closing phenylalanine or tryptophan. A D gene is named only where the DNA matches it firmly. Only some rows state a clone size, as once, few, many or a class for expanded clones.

CDR3 DNA: TGTGCCAGCAGCTTTAGACAGGGGGCCCACGAGCAGTACTTC; CDR3 protein: CASSFRQGAHEQYF; clone size: -; V gene: TRBV7-2; J gene: TRBJ2-7; D gene: TRBD1
CDR3 DNA: TGTGCCAGCAGCTCGGGACAGAATAGCAATCAGCCCCAGCATTTT; CDR3 protein: CASSSGQNSNQPQHF; clone size: -; V gene: TRBV7-9; J gene: TRBJ1-5; D gene: TRBD1
CDR3 DNA: TGTGCCAGTCACTTTGGGACAGGGGGTGACTATGGCTACACCTTC; CDR3 protein: CASHFGTGGDYGYTF; clone size: -; V gene: TRBV5-4; J gene: TRBJ1-2; D gene: TRBD1
CDR3 DNA: TGTGCCAGTAGTGTCGCCTTATCTGAAGCTTTCTTT; CDR3 protein: CASSVALSEAFF; clone size: -; V gene: TRBV19; J gene: TRBJ1-1; D gene: -
CDR3 DNA: TGTGCCAGCAGTAGCGGGTATACTGAAGCTTTCTTT; CDR3 protein: CASSSGYTEAFF; clone size: -; V gene: TRBV6-5; J gene: TRBJ1-1; D gene: -
CDR3 DNA: TGTGCCAGCAGTGAACCTGGCAGTAGCACAGATACGCAGTATTTT; CDR3 protein: CASSEPGSSTDTQYF; clone size: -; V gene: TRBV6-1; J gene: TRBJ2-3; D gene: -
CDR3 DNA: TGTGCCAGCAGTTTATCCCGGGGGTCAATATACAATGAGCAGTTCTTC; CDR3 protein: CASSLSRGSIYNEQFF; clone size: -; V gene: TRBV28; J gene: TRBJ2-1; D gene: -
CDR3 DNA: TGTGCCAGCAGTCCCGACCCATCGACGTACGAGCAGTACTTC; CDR3 protein: CASSPDPSTYEQYF; clone size: -; V gene: TRBV6-6; J gene: TRBJ2-7; D gene: -
CDR3 DNA: TGTGCCAGTAGGCAGGAAGCTTACACTGAAGCTTTCTTT; CDR3 protein: CASRQEAYTEAFF; clone size: -; V gene: TRBV19; J gene: TRBJ1-1; D gene: -
CDR3 DNA: TGTGCCAGCAGCCTCTGGACGACCGAAGAGACCCAGTACTTC; CDR3 protein: CASSLWTTEETQYF; clone size: once; V gene: TRBV14; J gene: TRBJ2-5; D gene: -
CDR3 DNA: TGTGCCAGCAGCGGAAGGGGGGAGAGCTATGGCTACACCTTC; CDR3 protein: CASSGRGESYGYTF; clone size: -; V gene: TRBV7-2; J gene: TRBJ1-2; D gene: -
CDR3 DNA: TGTGCCAGCAGCCAAGCCCCTCGGGGGGTAGGAGCTTTCTTT; CDR3 protein: CASSQAPRGVGAFF; clone size: -; V gene: TRBV3-1/TRBV3-2; J gene: TRBJ1-1; D gene: -
CDR3 DNA: TGTGCCAGCAGCCCAGGGGGGCTGGCCGCCTACGAGCAGTACTTC; CDR3 protein: CASSPGGLAAYEQYF; clone size: -; V gene: TRBV5-4; J gene: TRBJ2-7; D gene: -
CDR3 DNA: TGCGCCAGCAGCTTGGTGGCGGAGGGCACTGAAGCTTTCTTT; CDR3 protein: CASSLVAEGTEAFF; clone size: -; V gene: TRBV5-1; J gene: TRBJ1-1; D gene: -